The 4 T cell receptor beta chains below come from one sample, sequenced in a study of technical replicates of blood from a handful of donors. TCRdb's copy holds only in-frame clones and misses some; the assay was immunoSEQ multiplex PCR. The profile shows approximately 94,000 clones, 90% to 97% of them singletons. The specimen sequenced was T cells isolated from PBMCs. These receptor sequences come from a human donor in good health.

The J gene is TRBJ2-1, the V gene TRBV15; D perhaps matches TRBD2 (7 bases). Germline CDR1 and CDR2: LNHNV and YYDKDF (reference sequence). The CDR3 is 17 residues long. V lost 1 base, J lost 2 bases, and 15 bases lay in between. This CDR3 reads CATSRGVRGQTYNEQFF. CDR3 in DNA: TGTGCCACCAGCAGAGGGGTGCGGGGGCAAACCTACAATGAGCAGTTCTTC.

This clone has only one observation. V and J are TRBV15 and TRBJ2-5, with TRBD1 as a possible D gene (7 bases). Germline V CDR1 and CDR2: LNHNV, YYDKDF (reference sequence). V was pared by 5 bases and J by 4 bases, with 17 bases between. The CDR3 runs 15 residues. DNA of the CDR3: TGTGCCACCAGCCGCCCTCTTCAGGGGGGAGAGACCCAGTACTTC. This encodes CATSRPLQGGETQYF. The full variable domain, its missing parts supplied by reference TRBV15 and TRBJ2-5, is DAMVIQNPRYQVTQFGKPVTLSCSQTLNHNVMYWYQQKSSQAPKLLFHYYDKDFNNEADTPDNFQSRRPNTSFCFLDIRSPGLGDTAMYLCATSRPLQGGETQYFGPGTRLLVL.

This chain connects TRBV2 to TRBJ2-5; 10 positions agree with TRBD1. The DNA end is a closer match to TRBJ2-7, so the J assignment may be wrong. The germline V gene encodes CDR1 SNHLY and CDR2 FYNNEI. The CDR3 contains 14 residues. As DNA, the CDR3 is TGTGCCAGCAGTGAGGGGACAGGGGTCCACGAGCAGTACTTC. Translating it yields CASSEGTGVHEQYF.

This clone was detected only once. The genes are TRBV29-1 and TRBJ2-7, with 7 bases aligning to TRBD1. Germline V gene sequence: CDR1 SQVTM, CDR2 ANQGSEA. CDR3 length: 13 amino acids. Losses at the gene ends were 1 base for V and 3 bases for J; bases not matched to a gene: 3. The CDR3 reads CSVEGQGYYEQYF. The CDR3 DNA sequence: TGCAGCGTTGAAGGACAGGGTTACTACGAGCAGTACTTC.